This entry describes one T cell receptor beta chain. The record originates from a study of blood T cell repertoires in COVID-19. Across the study: Samples came from the United States, Italy and Spain, spanning acute and convalescent COVID-19. The analysed material was cDNA or gDNA that came from T cells, B-cell-depleted T cells, or PBMCs.

The CDR3 has 14 residues. The V gene's germline CDR1 is GTSNPN and CDR2 SVGIG (reference sequence). With 4 bases removed from V and 5 bases from J, the gap between germline ends came to 17 bases. Per the authors' pipeline: The authors estimated nucleated cell counts from reference gene primer amplification. Clones were read by immunoSEQ multiplex PCR, and TCRdb kept only the in-frame ones, dropping some. V and J calls and clone size are copied from that table; D and trimming were computed from the DNA. The sample contains roughly 50,000 clones, approximately 91% of which appear only once. The sample consisted of peripheral blood. The J gene is TRBJ1-1, the V gene TRBV30; D is possibly TRBD1 (5 bases). This receptor was obtained from a woman aged 60-75 years with active or convalescent COVID-19. CDR3: CAWTAGRLRTEAFF. Written as DNA, the CDR3 is TGTGCCTGGACCGCAGGGAGGCTGAGGACTGAAGCTTTCTTT.